This TCR beta chain was captured by sequencing in a study of Ad26.COV2.S vaccination and SARS-CoV-2 variants. About the research overall: The Ad26.COV2.S arm of the COV1001 trial was where the donor was placed. In the study, Ad26.COV2.S was injected intramuscularly once, or twice 56 days apart.

The treatment was: about 20 received Ad26.COV2.S at low or high dose, single or two shots; roughly 5 received placebo; per-sample allocation not given. Specimen acquisition occurred on day 63 following the initial vaccine or placebo injection. TCRdb's copy holds only in-frame clones and misses some; the assay was immunoSEQ multiplex PCR. The data show approximately 360,000 clones, approximately 83% seen once. This clone is a singleton in its sample. Its antigen is not identified. J lost 4 bases, V lost 5 bases, and 10 bases had no gene match. CDR3 size: 16 residues. The germline gives CDR1 MDHEN, CDR2 SYDVKM. General study findings and limits: Spike-specific TCR breadth was greater after Ad26.COV2.S than placebo. It is possible that the TCR breadth and depth analyses underestimated the total T cell responses.

The origin of this receptor is a person between 18 and 65 years old who received the Ad26.COV2.S COVID-19 vaccine or a placebo. The V and J genes are TRBV28 and TRBJ2-1; 8 bases align to TRBD1. The sample was peripheral blood, taken in a trial of Ad26.COV2.S vaccine versus placebo. DNA of the CDR3: TGTGCCAGCAGTCCTCATCTCGGACAGGGTTACAATGAGCAGTTCTTC. Residues: CASSPHLGQGYNEQFF.